The next 11 T cell receptor beta chains were all read from a single sample in a study of cytomegalovirus exposure and HLA in healthy donors. TCRdb's copy holds only in-frame clones and misses some; the assay was immunoSEQ multiplex PCR. The sample includes 150,000 to 200,000 clones, about 86% seen only once; the top ten take around 2.1%. The sample was PBMCs. The receptors derive from a woman under 30 in good health and CMV-seronegative.

This clone was found a few times. This chain joins TRBV7-6 and TRBJ2-3; a weak D match, TRBD2 (5 bases). V was shortened by 6 bases and J by 5 bases, with 18 bases between the two germline ends. The length of the CDR3 is 15 residues. The germline V gene encodes CDR1 SGHVS and CDR2 FNYEAQ. The CDR3 nucleotides read TGTGCCAGCAGTCCGAAGACGGGGTCTAAAGATACGCAGTATTTT. This sequence encodes CASSPKTGSKDTQYF.

V is TRBV5-6 and J is TRBJ1-3, with 9 bases matching TRBD1. CDR1 is SGHDT, CDR2 YYEEEE, per germline. Trimming took 7 bases from V and 0 from J; bases not matched to a gene: 8. This CDR3 is built from 16 residues. The CDR3 nucleotides are TGTGCCAGCGGGACAGGGTATGGGGGCTCTGGAAACACCATATATTTT. Its protein product is CASGTGYGGSGNTIYF.

The chain combines TRBV4-3 with TRBJ2-7; TRBD2 is a possible D gene (5 bases). Per germline, CDR1 LGHNA and CDR2 YSLEER. The CDR3 has 14 amino acids. Trimming left V 5 bases short and J 5 bases short, with 16 bases between. The CDR3 here is CASSGSGGMDEQYF. The CDR3, as DNA: TGCGCCAGCAGCGGGAGTGGAGGAATGGACGAGCAGTACTTC.

This clone turned up a few times. This chain uses TRBV2 with TRBJ1-4; D is undetermined. Germline V lookup: CDR1 SNHLY, CDR2 FYNNEI. V lost 1 base and J 5 bases, leaving 8 bases between the germline ends. The CDR3 loop spans 14 amino acids. In nucleotides, the CDR3 is TGTGCCAGCAGTGAAGGAGGGTCAAATGAAAAACTGTTTTTT. Translation: CASSEGGSNEKLFF. Based on the CDR3 plus reference TRBV2 and TRBJ1-4, the full variable domain is EPEVTQTPSHQVTQMGQEVILRCVPISNHLYFYWYRQILGQKVEFLVSFYNNEISEKSEIFDDQFSVERPDGSNFTLKIRSTKLEDSAMYFCASSEGGSNEKLFFGSGTQLSVL.

The chain recombines TRBV9 with TRBJ2-1; the match to TRBD2 covers 11 bases. The trim removed 3 bases at V and 8 bases at J, leaving 10 bases unmatched. The CDR3 covers 16 residues. CDR1 and CDR2 from the germline V gene are SGDLS and YYNGEE. For the CDR3, the DNA is TGTGCCAGCAGCGCAACTAGCGGGGGTCACCTAGATGAGCAGTTCTTC. Amino acid sequence: CASSATSGGHLDEQFF.

V is TRBV7-2 and J is TRBJ2-3; 10 bases line up with TRBD2. Germline V gives CDR1 SGHTA, CDR2 FQGNSA. The CDR3 spans 17 residues. V shed 2 bases and J 4 bases; nucleotides not matched to a gene: 9. The CDR3 DNA follows: TGTGCCAGCAGCTTATCGCTAGCGGGAGCGCTGGCAGATACGCAGTATTTT. It codes for CASSLSLAGALADTQYF.

The rearrangement uses TRBV5-4 and TRBJ2-7; TRBD1 matches at 9 bases. V dropped 6 bases and J dropped 6; count of bases not matched to a gene: 10. Germline V CDR1 and CDR2: SGHNT, YYREEE (reference sequence). The CDR3 covers 14 residues. CDR3 loop: CASTRKTGGLEQYF. The CDR3 DNA is TGTGCCAGCACCCGGAAGACAGGGGGTCTCGAGCAGTACTTC. The complete variable domain, with remaining parts taken from reference TRBV5-4 and TRBJ2-7, reads ETGVTQSPTHLIKTRGQQVTLRCSSQSGHNTVSWYQQALGQGPQFIFQYYREEENGRGNFPPRFSGLQFPNYSSELNVNALELDDSALYLCASTRKTGGLEQYFGPGTRLTVT.

The V gene is TRBV6-5, the J gene TRBJ2-5; D perhaps matches TRBD2 (6 bases). V was shortened by 4 bases and J by 2 bases, with 17 bases between the two germline ends. The CDR3 runs to 16 residues. From germline, CDR1 is MNHEY and CDR2 SVGAGI. The CDR3 DNA reads as TGTGCCAGCAGTTCCGGACCCGGCCGGGGGCAAGAGACCCAGTACTTC. It encodes CASSSGPGRGQETQYF.

V usage is TRBV7-9 and J usage is TRBJ1-2; TRBD1 matches 7 bases. The CDR3 extends over 14 amino acids. The trim removed 6 bases at V and 7 bases at J, leaving 11 bases unmatched. From germline, CDR1 is SEHNR and CDR2 FQNEAQ (reference sequence). The CDR3 region has the DNA TGTGCCAGCAGTAGACAGGGCCCGTTAGGTGGCTACACCTTC. Its translation is CASSRQGPLGGYTF.

The genes are TRBV28 and TRBJ1-6, with unresolved D. CDR3 size: 14 residues. V dropped 3 bases and J dropped 7 bases, with 10 bases sitting between them. The germline gives CDR1 MDHEN, CDR2 SYDVKM. This CDR3 reads CASSLKAWNSPLHF. CDR3 DNA sequence: TGTGCCAGCAGTTTGAAAGCCTGGAATTCACCCCTCCACTTT.

This chain joins TRBV10-2 and TRBJ1-4; D gene uncertain. Germline values: CDR1 WSHSY, CDR2 SAAADI. V shed 8 bases and J shed 4 bases, with 2 bases lying between them. The CDR3 is made up of 10 amino acids. The CDR3 DNA sequence: TGCGCCAGCCTTAATGAAAAACTGTTTTTT. Translating it yields CASLNEKLFF.